A single T cell receptor beta chain is shown here with its context. What it recognizes is unknown. This record comes from a study of PD-1 blockade in mismatch repair-deficient tumors. Across the study: Enrolled about 2013-2017, patients had progressing, pretreated mismatch repair-deficient cancers of 11 to 13 types. General observations from the study: Tumor-resident clones, often absent from pretreatment blood, expanded after pembrolizumab and then contracted.

PCR or immunohistochemistry showed mismatch repair deficiency in every enrolled patient. TCRs were sequenced from a few patients responding to pembrolizumab. CDR3 length: 13 amino acids. CDR1 is SNHLY, CDR2 FYNNEI, per germline. Trimming took 4 bases from V and 4 from J; bases not matched to a gene: 3. TCRdb keeps only in-frame clones here, not all; method: immunoSEQ multiplex PCR. Of roughly 84,000 clones listed, 81% are singletons. The V gene is TRBV2, the J gene TRBJ2-7, with 8 bases that match TRBD2. The sample was peripheral blood, taken 12 weeks after starting pembrolizumab. This sequence was found in an adult with mismatch repair-deficient cancer. CDR3 in DNA: TGTGCCAGCAGTGCAGGGACTAGATACGAGCAGTACTTC. Translated: CASSAGTRYEQYF. The variable domain in full, completed from reference TRBV2 and TRBJ2-7, reads EPEVTQTPSHQVTQMGQEVILRCVPISNHLYFYWYRQILGQKVEFLVSFYNNEISEKSEIFDDQFSVERPDGSNFTLKIRSTKLEDSAMYFCASSAGTRYEQYFGPGTRLTVT.